Listed below are T cell receptor beta chains from one sample, sequenced in a study of blood T cells in healthy people across ages. Using its own MiXCR run on the 5' RACE reads, TCRdb lists one record per CDR3 protein. This table holds fewer than 900,000 distinct CDR3 sequences, about 52% found once. The sequenced material came from blood. Receptors were obtained from a woman aged 60-75 years in good health. Both conserved end residues are trimmed from each CDR3. Some rows mark clone size as missing; the rest say once, few, many or name a class of expanded clone.

clone size: few; V gene: TRBV2; J gene: TRBJ1-2; CDR3 protein: ASRRQGGGYT
clone size: -; V gene: TRBV25-1; J gene: TRBJ2-4; CDR3 protein: ASSETGFGKNIQY
clone size: -; V gene: TRBV3-1; J gene: TRBJ1-2; CDR3 protein: ASSRGWGGGYGYT
clone size: -; V gene: TRBV29-1; J gene: TRBJ1-2; CDR3 protein: GVHGNSNYGYT
clone size: -; V gene: TRBV12-3/TRBV12-4; J gene: TRBJ2-3; CDR3 protein: ASSLDRGVVRTDTQY
clone size: -; V gene: TRBV6-1; J gene: TRBJ1-1; CDR3 protein: ASSDPTRANTEAF
clone size: few; V gene: TRBV4-3; J gene: TRBJ1-2; CDR3 protein: ASSQEVTGAYT
clone size: few; V gene: TRBV20-1; J gene: TRBJ2-5; CDR3 protein: SARDLGGLQETQY
clone size: -; V gene: TRBV20-1; J gene: TRBJ2-3; CDR3 protein: SATRGGSPDTQY
clone size: -; V gene: TRBV24-1; J gene: TRBJ1-1; CDR3 protein: ATSDSGEVGEAF
clone size: few; V gene: TRBV5-1; J gene: TRBJ1-4; CDR3 protein: ASSLEGSEKLF
clone size: few; V gene: TRBV6-2/TRBV6-3; J gene: TRBJ2-1; CDR3 protein: ASFLGTGSIEQF
clone size: -; V gene: TRBV7-2; J gene: TRBJ1-1; CDR3 protein: ASRRSGGQANTEAF
clone size: -; V gene: TRBV7-8; J gene: TRBJ1-1; CDR3 protein: AGSLGTAEAF